This T cell receptor (beta chain) was identified in a study of regulatory T cells in long-lasting Graves disease. The overall study: Newly diagnosed Graves' patients had under 3 months of antithyroid drugs. Points from the study as a whole: Repertoires from persistent disease leaned toward TRBV28, TRBJ1-2 and TRBJ2-5.

Arm-PCR of CDR3 regions and iRepertoire HTBI primers were the basis on which TCR beta libraries were built. TCRdb re-analysed the multiplex PCR reads in MiXCR, keeping a single row per CDR3 protein. The profile shows 500,000 or so distinct CDR3 sequences, 13% to 15% of them singletons. Regarding this clonotype: What it binds is not known.

The germline V gene has CDR1 SEHNR and CDR2 FQNEAQ (reference sequence). After removal of 5 bases from V and 4 bases from J, the junction contained 8 bases not matched to a gene. This CDR3 has 16 residues. The time point here: newly diagnosed GD, antithyroid drugs for less than 3 months. Extracted PBMC RNA gave rise to the TCR library. These data were likewise used in another study, on T cells in Graves' hyperthyroidism and ophthalmopathy. That paper adds: These patients, aged 18 to 65, had recently diagnosed hyperthyroidism lasting under 2 months. Appearing also in blood were most of the thyroid clonotypes expanded above 0.001.

The chain combines TRBV7-9 with TRBJ1-2, with 12 bases aligning to TRBD1. The sequencing here drew on peripheral blood mononuclear cells (PBMCs), taken at new diagnosis, from a patient treated with antithyroid drugs. The sequence came from a woman in her forties or fifties with Graves disease. CDR3 coding DNA: TGTGCCAGCAGCATGACCGGGACAGGGGGCGCCTATGGCTACACCTTC. Encoded protein: CASSMTGTGGAYGYTF.